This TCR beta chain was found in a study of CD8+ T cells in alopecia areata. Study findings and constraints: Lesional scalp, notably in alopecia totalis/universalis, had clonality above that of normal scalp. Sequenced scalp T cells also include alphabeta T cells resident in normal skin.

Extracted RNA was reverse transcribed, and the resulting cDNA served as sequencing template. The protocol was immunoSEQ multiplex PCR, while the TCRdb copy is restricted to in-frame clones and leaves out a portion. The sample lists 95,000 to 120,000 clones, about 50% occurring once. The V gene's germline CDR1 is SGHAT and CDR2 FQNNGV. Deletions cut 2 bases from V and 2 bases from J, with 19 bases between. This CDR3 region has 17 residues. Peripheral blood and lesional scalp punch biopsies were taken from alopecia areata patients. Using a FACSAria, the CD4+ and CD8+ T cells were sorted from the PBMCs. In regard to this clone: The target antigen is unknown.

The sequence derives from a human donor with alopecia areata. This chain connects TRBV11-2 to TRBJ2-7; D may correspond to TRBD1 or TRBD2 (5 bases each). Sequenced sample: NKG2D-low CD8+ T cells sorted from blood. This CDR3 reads CASSLLFPTEGPYEQYF. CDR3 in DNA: TGTGCCAGCAGCTTACTCTTTCCGACAGAGGGACCCTACGAGCAGTACTTC.